The 28 T cell receptor beta chains below come from one sample, sequenced in a study of cytomegalovirus exposure and HLA in healthy donors. 13 Jbeta primers and 60 Vbeta primers were used for the PCR. Profiled with immunoSEQ multiplex PCR; TCRdb holds only in-frame clones, not every one. The table has 150,000 to 200,000 clones, just over 70% seen once. The sample consisted of PBMCs. These receptor sequences come from a man aged 18 to 30 in good health and CMV-seropositive.

This clone has a handful of counts. V is TRBV10-3 and J is TRBJ2-3; possible D gene TRBD2, 6 bases. V lost 4 bases and J 1 base, leaving 12 bases between the germline ends. Germline V gene lookup returns CDR1 ENHRY and CDR2 SYGVKD. This CDR3 has 15 residues. CDR3 coding DNA: TGTGCCATCAGTGTCGAGCGGGCACGCACAGATACGCAGTATTTT. It is translated as CAISVERARTDTQYF.

V gene TRBV15 combines with J gene TRBJ2-2; 8 bases map to TRBD1. Trimming removed 5 bases from V and 3 bases from J; junction bases left unmatched: 5. Germline V gives CDR1 LNHNV, CDR2 YYDKDF (reference sequence). This CDR3 spans 15 amino acids. CDR3 sequence: CATSRGQVYTGELFF. The CDR3 DNA is TGTGCCACCAGCCGGGGACAGGTATACACCGGGGAGCTGTTTTTT.

This clone has only a few counts. The chain couples TRBV2 to TRBJ1-1; 7 bases agree with TRBD1. This CDR3 is 13 amino acids long. V shed 6 bases, J shed 6 bases, and the junction held 7 bases outside the gene matches. Germline assignment: CDR1 SNHLY and CDR2 FYNNEI. The CDR3 protein is CASRGTARPEAFF. CDR3 coding DNA: TGTGCCAGCAGAGGGACAGCCAGACCTGAAGCTTTCTTT.

V and J are TRBV6-5 and TRBJ2-7, with a weak D call TRBD1 (6 bases). CDR1 is MNHEY, CDR2 SVGAGI, per germline. This CDR3 spans 15 amino acids. V shed 6 bases and J shed 4 bases, with 19 bases lying between them. This CDR3 reads CASRPDGDNRYEQYV. The CDR3 bases are TGTGCCAGCAGACCGGATGGGGACAACCGTTACGAGCAGTACGTC.

The chain carries TRBV7-9 and TRBJ1-1, with TRBD1 matching over 9 bases. In germline, CDR1 is SEHNR, CDR2 FQNEAQ (reference sequence). The CDR3 has 17 residues. Losses at the gene ends were 1 base for V and 1 base for J; bases not matched to a gene: 7. CDR3 sequence reads: CASSLGPTGGANTEAFF. CDR3 DNA sequence: TGTGCCAGCAGCTTAGGCCCGACAGGGGGGGCGAACACTGAAGCTTTCTTT.

This clone was observed a handful of times. This CDR3 is also generated by other DNA sequences in the sample. This CDR3 reads CASSFTSGITDTQYF. The CDR3 nucleotides are TGTGCCAGCAGTTTTACTAGCGGTATCACAGATACGCAGTATTTT. This chain links TRBV28 with TRBJ2-3, with 8 positions matching TRBD2. J lost 2 bases, V lost 3 bases, and 4 bases had no gene match. This CDR3 spans 15 amino acids. Per germline, CDR1 MDHEN and CDR2 SYDVKM.

The rearrangement links TRBV2 to TRBJ2-5; 13 positions match TRBD2. This CDR3 is built from 17 residues. Germline V gene data show CDR1 as SNHLY and CDR2 as FYNNEI. Unmatched junction bases numbered 9, after V lost 3 bases and J lost 5 bases. The CDR3 bases are TGTGCCAGCAGTGATACTACTAGCGGGGGGGCCTTTGAGACCCAGTACTTC. Encoded protein: CASSDTTSGGAFETQYF.

The chain combines TRBV7-8 with TRBJ1-1, with a tentative D call TRBD1 (5 bases). CDR1 and CDR2 from the germline V gene are SGHVS and FQNEAQ. V lost 0 bases and J lost 3, with 14 bases in between. The CDR3 is 16 residues long. The CDR3 is CASSLAKQGGDTEAFF. The CDR3 coding sequence is TGTGCCAGCAGCTTAGCGAAGCAGGGCGGAGACACTGAAGCTTTCTTT.

The J gene is TRBJ2-7, the V gene TRBV6-1, with TRBD1 matching over 8 bases. The CDR3 loop spans 15 amino acids. Germline V gene data show CDR1 as MNHNS and CDR2 as SASEGT. The V segment lost 7 bases and the J segment 0 bases; nucleotides outside the gene matches: 8. DNA of the CDR3: TGTGCCAGCAAATGGGACAGGAGGAGCTCCTACGAGCAGTACGTC. This gives the protein CASKWDRRSSYEQYV.

V gene TRBV5-1 combines with J gene TRBJ2-1, with TRBD2 identical over 13 bases. The CDR3 consists of 16 residues. Trimming took 2 bases from V and 4 from J; bases not matched to a gene: 3. In germline, CDR1 is SGHRS, CDR2 YFSETQ. For the CDR3, the DNA is TGCGCCAGCAGCTTTGGACTAGCGGGAGAATACAATGAGCAGTTCTTC. This sequence encodes CASSFGLAGEYNEQFF. Full variable domain (rest looked up from reference TRBV5-1 and TRBJ2-1): KAGVTQTPRYLIKTRGQQVTLSCSPISGHRSVSWYQQTPGQGLQFLFEYFSETQRNKGNFPGRFSGRQFSNSRSEMNVSTLELGDSALYLCASSFGLAGEYNEQFFGPGTRLTVL.

This clone was detected once. The V call is TRBV5-1, the J call TRBJ2-2; D unresolved. CDR3 length equals 13 residues. Germline loops: CDR1 SGHRS, CDR2 YFSETQ. Trimming took 5 bases from V and 2 from J, leaving 7 bases between them. The CDR3 DNA sequence: TGCGCCAGCAGTAATCTTAACACCGGGGAGCTGTTTTTT. It specifies CASSNLNTGELFF.

The V gene is TRBV28, the J gene TRBJ2-1; D unclear. This CDR3 has 11 amino acids. Trimming stripped 6 bases from V and 6 bases from J, with 6 bases between. Germline V gene lookup returns CDR1 MDHEN and CDR2 SYDVKM. The CDR3 coding sequence is TGTGCCAGCAGCCCACTCAATGAGCAGTTCTTC. It translates to CASSPLNEQFF.

This chain connects TRBV25-1 to TRBJ2-2; the D gene is possibly TRBD1 (6 bases). The germline V gene encodes CDR1 MGHDK and CDR2 SYGVNS. V was cut by 3 bases and J by 4 bases, with 12 bases left in between. This CDR3 spans 15 amino acids. CDR3 sequence: CASSDPRGVTGELFF. CDR3 coding DNA: TGTGCCAGCAGTGATCCCAGGGGTGTCACCGGGGAGCTGTTTTTT.

This rearrangement joins TRBV5-4 to TRBJ2-2, with D perhaps matching TRBD1 (6 bases). This CDR3 comprises 15 residues. Germline V lookup: CDR1 SGHNT, CDR2 YYREEE (reference sequence). Trimming removed 3 bases from V and 2 bases from J, with 11 bases in between. The CDR3 DNA is TGTGCCAGCAGCTCCGGGACACTAAACACCGGGGAGCTGTTTTTT. Translated, it gives CASSSGTLNTGELFF.

The rearrangement links TRBV19 to TRBJ1-4; TRBD1 matches at 10 bases. The junction had 10 bases not matched to a gene; V was cut back by 7 bases and J by 8 bases. Germline V gene data show CDR1 as LNHDA and CDR2 as SQIVND (reference sequence). The CDR3 contains 15 residues. CDR3 residues: CASNIPGQGYEKLFF. The CDR3 DNA follows: TGTGCCAGTAACATTCCGGGACAGGGGTACGAAAAACTGTTTTTT.

Only a few counts were recorded for this clone. V and J are TRBV6-5 and TRBJ1-2; the D is unclear. V was shortened by 0 bases and J by 3 bases, with 14 bases between the two germline ends. CDR1 and CDR2 (germline): MNHEY, SVGAGI. The length of the CDR3 is 16 residues. The CDR3 is CASSYSLEGEDYGYTF. The DNA for the CDR3 is TGTGCCAGCAGTTACTCGCTAGAGGGAGAGGACTATGGCTACACCTTC.

This clone turned up a few times. The V gene is TRBV15, the J gene TRBJ2-1; 7 bases line up with TRBD1. Germline V gene data show CDR1 as LNHNV and CDR2 as YYDKDF (reference sequence). CDR3 size: 17 residues. V gave up 2 bases and J gave up 0 bases; unmatched junction bases: 7. CDR3: CATSRSVTGSSYNEQFF. Written as DNA, the CDR3 is TGTGCCACCAGCAGATCCGTGACAGGGAGCTCCTACAATGAGCAGTTCTTC.

J is TRBJ2-5 and V is TRBV5-6, with TRBD2 matching over 10 bases. V dropped 4 bases and J dropped 5; count of bases not matched to a gene: 11. Germline assignment: CDR1 SGHDT and CDR2 YYEEEE. CDR3 size: 16 residues. Here the CDR3 reads CASSLPKREGPETQYF. As DNA, the CDR3 is TGTGCCAGCAGCCTTCCTAAGCGGGAGGGCCCGGAGACCCAGTACTTC.

V and J are TRBV7-9 and TRBJ1-3; D gene ambiguous. Trimming left V 1 base short and J 2 bases short, with 9 bases between. The CDR3 loop spans 15 amino acids. CDR1 and CDR2 (germline): SEHNR, FQNEAQ (reference sequence). The CDR3 loop reads CASSLDRGTGNTIYF. As DNA, the CDR3 is TGTGCCAGCAGCTTAGATAGAGGGACTGGAAACACCATATATTTT. Filled out from reference TRBV7-9 and TRBJ1-3, the complete variable domain reads DTGVSQNPRHKITKRGQNVTFRCDPISEHNRLYWYRQTLGQGPEFLTYFQNEAQLEKSRLLSDRFSAERPKGSFSTLEIQRTEQGDSAMYLCASSLDRGTGNTIYFGEGSWLTVV.

This chain's CDR3 is CASSTDRGGYTF. The CDR3 nucleotides are TGTGCCAGTAGTACGGACAGGGGTGGCTACACCTTC. The chain recombines TRBV19 with TRBJ1-2; TRBD1 aligns across 9 bases. After removal of 4 bases from V and 7 bases from J, the junction contained 1 base not matched to a gene. CDR3 length: 12 amino acids. Germline CDR1 and CDR2: LNHDA and SQIVND (reference sequence).

The chain joins TRBV7-8 to TRBJ2-7, with 8 bases aligning to TRBD2. V lost 5 bases to trimming and J lost 6 bases; unmatched junction nucleotides: 18. The CDR3 is 17 residues long. The germline CDR1 and CDR2 sequences are SGHVS and FQNEAQ. The CDR3 nucleotides are TGTGCCAGCAGCCCCCGACTAGCGCAAGCAGTCGTTTCCGAGCAGTACGTC. It is translated as CASSPRLAQAVVSEQYV.

The V and J genes are TRBV7-8 and TRBJ1-5; no reliable D call. Per the germline V gene, CDR1 is SGHVS and CDR2 is FQNEAQ. V lost 1 base, J lost 5 bases, and 6 bases lay in between. The CDR3 sequence is 13 residues long. In nucleotides, the CDR3 is TGTGCCAGCAGCTTAGGTAGAGATCAGCCCCAGCATTTT. Amino acid sequence: CASSLGRDQPQHF.

The chain joins TRBV6-1 to TRBJ2-4; TRBD1 is a possible D gene (6 bases). Trimming shortened V by 1 base and J by 3 bases, and 16 bases separated the two germline ends. Germline values: CDR1 MNHNS, CDR2 SASEGT. The CDR3 length is 17 residues. CDR3 in DNA: TGTGCCAGCAGTGAAGTGGACAGTCCCGTGGTCAAAAACATTCAGTACTTC. It translates to CASSEVDSPVVKNIQYF.

V is TRBV4-1 and J is TRBJ1-1, with 8 bases that match TRBD1. The CDR3 has 15 residues. Germline CDR1 is MGHRA and CDR2 is YSYEKL. The V and J ends lost 1 base and 3 bases, in that order; junction bases with no gene match: 4. DNA for the CDR3: TGCGCCAGCAGCCAAGTGGGGACAGGCGACACTGAAGCTTTCTTT. Protein: CASSQVGTGDTEAFF.

This clone was seen only a few times. The V and J genes are TRBV19 and TRBJ2-3; TRBD2 matches 9 bases. Germline V lookup: CDR1 LNHDA, CDR2 SQIVND (reference sequence). The CDR3 runs 15 residues. Losses at the gene ends were 6 bases for V and 2 bases for J; bases not matched to a gene: 6. Written as DNA, the CDR3 is TGTGCCAGTAGCCTCCTAGCGGGGCCCACAGATACGCAGTATTTT. This translates into CASSLLAGPTDTQYF. Full variable domain (outside the CDR3, taken from reference TRBV19 and TRBJ2-3): DGGITQSPKYLFRKEGQNVTLSCEQNLNHDAMYWYRQDPGQGLRLIYYSQIVNDFQKGDIAEGYSVSREKKESFPLTVTSAQKNPTAFYLCASSLLAGPTDTQYFGPGTRLTVL.

The chain links TRBV10-3 to TRBJ2-7; D might be TRBD1 (5 bases). V lost 2 bases to trimming and J lost 2 bases, with 10 bases between them. This CDR3 contains 14 residues. CDR1 and CDR2 from the germline V gene are ENHRY and SYGVKD. CDR3 DNA sequence: TGTGCCATCAGTGAGGGGGCTAGAGCCTACGAGCAGTACGTC. Its protein product is CAISEGARAYEQYV.

The chain is built from TRBV11-3 and TRBJ2-3, with a weak D call TRBD1 (5 bases). Germline V gene data show CDR1 as SGHNT and CDR2 as YENEEA. Trimming cost V 4 bases and J 4 bases, with 18 bases left between them. The CDR3 totals 16 residues. CDR3 nucleotides: TGTGCCAGCAGCTGGGGCCCCCCCCCAATGGCAGATACGCAGTATTTT. Protein product: CASSWGPPPMADTQYF. The variable domain in full, with the rest retrieved from reference TRBV11-3 and TRBJ2-3, is EAGVVQSPRYKIIEKKQPVAFWCNPISGHNTLYWYLQNLGQGPELLIRYENEEAVDDSQLPKDRFSAERLKGVDSTLKIQPAELGDSAVYLCASSWGPPPMADTQYFGPGTRLTVL.

Only one count was recorded for this clone. V and J are TRBV5-8 and TRBJ1-5; TRBD1 agrees at 8 bases. V trimming: 4 bases; J trimming: 0 bases; junction bases outside the gene matches: 18. There are 20 residues in the CDR3. Germline CDR1 is SGHTS and CDR2 is YDEGEE. CDR3 bases: TGTGCCAGCAGCCTTCAAACCGGGACAGGATCTACTTATAGCAATCAGCCCCAGCATTTT. It yields the protein CASSLQTGTGSTYSNQPQHF.